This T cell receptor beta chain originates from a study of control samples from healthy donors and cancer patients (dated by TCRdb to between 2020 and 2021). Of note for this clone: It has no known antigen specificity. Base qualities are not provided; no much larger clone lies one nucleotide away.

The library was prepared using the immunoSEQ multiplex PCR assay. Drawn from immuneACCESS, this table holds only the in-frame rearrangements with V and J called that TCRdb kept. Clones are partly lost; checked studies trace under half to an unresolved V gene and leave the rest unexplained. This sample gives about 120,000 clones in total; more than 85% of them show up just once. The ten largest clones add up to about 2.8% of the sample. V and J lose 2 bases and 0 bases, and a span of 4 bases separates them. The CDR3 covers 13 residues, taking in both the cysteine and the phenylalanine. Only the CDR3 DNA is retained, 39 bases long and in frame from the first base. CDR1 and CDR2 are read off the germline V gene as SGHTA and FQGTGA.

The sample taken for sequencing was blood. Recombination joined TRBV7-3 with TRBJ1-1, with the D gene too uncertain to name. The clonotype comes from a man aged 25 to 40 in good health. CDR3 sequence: CASSLGMNTEAFF. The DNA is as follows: TGTGCCAGCAGCTTAGGAATGAACACTGAAGCTTTCTTT.